A single sample gave rise to the 20 T cell receptor beta chains below, sequenced in a study of blood T cell repertoires in COVID-19. Generated by immunoSEQ multiplex PCR, the TCRdb table keeps only in-frame clones and is missing some. The sample has about 380,000 clones; roughly 85% are singletons. Sequencing used peripheral blood. The source of these receptors is a woman aged 18-29 years with acute or convalescent COVID-19.

This chain connects TRBV5-1 to TRBJ1-6; D is ambiguous. Germline CDR1 SGHRS, CDR2 YFSETQ. With 9 bases removed from V and 0 bases from J, the gap between germline ends came to 19 bases. The CDR3 is 17 amino acids. The CDR3 sequence: CATRGGVNSSYNSPLHF. The CDR3, as DNA: TGCGCCACCCGGGGAGGCGTAAACAGCTCCTATAATTCACCCCTCCACTTT. The entire variable domain, with the rest obtained from reference TRBV5-1 and TRBJ1-6, is as follows: KAGVTQTPRYLIKTRGQQVTLSCSPISGHRSVSWYQQTPGQGLQFLFEYFSETQRNKGNFPGRFSGRQFSNSRSEMNVSTLELGDSALYLCATRGGVNSSYNSPLHFGNGTRLTVT.

The chain recombines TRBV5-1 with TRBJ1-4, with 7 bases lining up with TRBD1. Germline CDR1 reads SGHRS; CDR2 reads YFSETQ. The CDR3 has 14 amino acids. Unmatched junction bases numbered 12, after V lost 10 bases and J lost 6 bases. CDR3 DNA sequence: TGCGCCTCCGGTTTTCAGGGGGGTGATGAAAAACTGTTTTTT. As protein: CASGFQGGDEKLFF.

The sample holds a few counts of this clone. The rearrangement joins TRBV2 to TRBJ1-5; 10 bases map to TRBD1. The V segment lost 7 bases and the J segment 1 base; nucleotides outside the gene matches: 7. The CDR3 loop spans 16 amino acids. From germline, CDR1 is SNHLY and CDR2 FYNNEI. The CDR3 is CASNRDRGGSNQPQHF. The CDR3 DNA reads as TGTGCCAGCAACCGGGACAGGGGAGGAAGCAATCAGCCCCAGCATTTT.

The V gene is TRBV5-1, the J gene TRBJ1-2; D uncertain. V was cut by 4 bases and J by 1 base, with 8 bases left in between. CDR1 and CDR2 (germline): SGHRS, YFSETQ. CDR3 size: 13 residues. In DNA form, the CDR3 reads TGCGCCAGCAGCCTGGGCGGTAACTATGGCTACACCTTC. It translates to CASSLGGNYGYTF.

The chain links TRBV29-1 to TRBJ1-3; 7 nucleotides agree with TRBD1. Germline V gene sequence: CDR1 SQVTM, CDR2 ANQGSEA. Germline trimming cut 7 bases from V and 0 bases from J; bases unmatched to any gene: 3. The CDR3 sequence is 13 residues long. The CDR3 nucleotides are TGCAGCGGACAGGGCGGCTCTGGAAACACCATATATTTT. This translates into CSGQGGSGNTIYF.

DNA for the CDR3: TGTGCCATCATGAAGGGACAGAACACTGAAGCTTTCTTT. Translated: CAIMKGQNTEAFF. V is TRBV10-3 and J is TRBJ1-1; the D gene is possibly TRBD1 (6 bases). Germline CDR1 and CDR2: ENHRY and SYGVKD. This CDR3 has 13 residues. V gave up 7 bases and J gave up 1 base, with 10 bases separating them.

As for this clone: The sample holds other DNA sequences that translate to the same CDR3. The CDR3: CASSGSYEQYF. DNA of the CDR3: TGTGCCAGCAGTGGGAGCTACGAGCAGTACTTC. The chain couples TRBV28 to TRBJ2-7; TRBD2 is a possible D gene (5 bases). V gave up 5 bases and J gave up 3 bases, with 5 bases separating them. Germline loops: CDR1 MDHEN, CDR2 SYDVKM. CDR3 size: 11 residues.

The chain uses TRBV5-6 and TRBJ1-2; the D gene is possibly TRBD1 (5 bases). The ends were cut back, 4 bases at V and 6 bases at J, with 10 bases in the middle. Germline V gene sequence: CDR1 SGHDT, CDR2 YYEEEE. The CDR3 contains 12 residues. The CDR3 spells CASSAPGDGYTF. CDR3 sequence (DNA): TGTGCCAGCAGCGCCCCGGGGGATGGCTACACCTTC.

The chain is built from TRBV9 and TRBJ2-7, with 8 nucleotides matching TRBD2. Germline values: CDR1 SGDLS, CDR2 YYNGEE. The CDR3 contains 17 residues. The junction had 15 bases not matched to a gene; V was cut back by 4 bases and J by 3 bases. CDR3 residues: CASSPGGGFGLVYEQYF. The CDR3, as DNA: TGTGCCAGCAGCCCCGGGGGGGGGTTCGGCCTTGTCTACGAGCAGTACTTC.

In this sample, this clone turned up a few times. The chain recombines TRBV2 with TRBJ2-1; 9 bases line up with TRBD2. CDR1 is SNHLY, CDR2 FYNNEI, per germline. This CDR3 spans 17 amino acids. V was pared by 4 bases and J by 2 bases, with 9 bases of the junction left unmatched. This CDR3 reads CASSGVSSGDPYNEQFF. The CDR3 nucleotides are TGTGCCAGCAGTGGAGTTTCTAGCGGGGATCCCTACAATGAGCAGTTCTTC. The variable domain in full, with the rest retrieved from reference TRBV2 and TRBJ2-1, is EPEVTQTPSHQVTQMGQEVILRCVPISNHLYFYWYRQILGQKVEFLVSFYNNEISEKSEIFDDQFSVERPDGSNFTLKIRSTKLEDSAMYFCASSGVSSGDPYNEQFFGPGTRLTVL.

The rearrangement links TRBV6-5 to TRBJ1-3, with D perhaps TRBD1 (6 bases). The CDR3 is 14 residues long. The ends were cut back, 9 bases at V and 4 bases at J, with 16 bases in the middle. Germline lookup yields CDR1 MNHEY and CDR2 SVGAGI. In DNA form, the CDR3 reads TGTGCCAGAGACAGGAAGGGAAACGGAAACACCATATATTTT. Amino acid sequence: CARDRKGNGNTIYF.

Written as DNA, the CDR3 is TGTGCCAGCTCCAGGACAGAGTACACTGGGAATAATTCACCCCTCCACTTT. It codes for CASSRTEYTGNNSPLHF. The chain has TRBV3-1 (or the pseudogene TRBV3-2) and TRBJ1-6; tentatively, D is TRBD1 (6 bases). This CDR3 has 17 residues. Germline CDR1 and CDR2: LGHDT and YNNKEL (reference sequence). The V gene lost 8 bases and the J gene lost 5 bases, with 22 bases spanning the gap.

CDR3 loop: CASSPRRDRGIEQYF. The CDR3 DNA reads as TGTGCCAGCAGTCCTAGGAGGGACAGGGGTATCGAGCAGTACTTC. This sequence joins TRBV5-4 and TRBJ2-7; 10 nucleotides align to TRBD1. The CDR3 has 15 amino acids. Germline values: CDR1 SGHNT, CDR2 YYREEE (reference sequence). Trimming removed 5 bases from V and 6 bases from J; junction bases left unmatched: 11.

This chain joins TRBV29-1 and TRBJ2-1; 7 bases fit TRBD2. The CDR3 consists of 12 residues. Trimming removed 2 bases from V and 7 bases from J; junction bases left unmatched: 2. Germline CDR1 is SQVTM and CDR2 is ANQGSEA. CDR3 residues: CSVEWGGNEQFF. The CDR3 nucleotides read TGCAGCGTTGAATGGGGGGGGAATGAGCAGTTCTTC.

The chain carries TRBV3-1 (or the pseudogene TRBV3-2) and TRBJ1-6; TRBD1 matches 8 bases. The junction had 7 bases not matched to a gene; V was cut back by 0 bases and J by 9 bases. The germline CDR1 and CDR2 sequences are LGHDT and YNNKEL (reference sequence). The CDR3 runs to 16 residues. The CDR3 sequence is CASSQDGTGGRSPLHF. CDR3 bases: TGTGCCAGCAGCCAAGATGGAACAGGGGGTCGTTCACCCCTCCACTTT.

The V and J genes are TRBV27 and TRBJ1-1; a weak D match, TRBD1 (5 bases). Germline loops: CDR1 MNHEY, CDR2 SMNVEV (reference sequence). Trimming removed 6 bases at V and 2 bases at J, with 10 bases between. The CDR3 length is 13 residues. In DNA, the CDR3 is TGTGCCAGCAGCTGGGACTCAAACACTGAAGCTTTCTTT. This codes for CASSWDSNTEAFF.

This clone appeared a single time. This chain uses TRBV14 with TRBJ2-5, with 7 bases matching TRBD1. Germline assignment: CDR1 SGHDN and CDR2 FVKESK. This CDR3 has 14 residues. The trim removed 5 bases at V and 5 bases at J, leaving 8 bases unmatched. In DNA form, the CDR3 reads TGTGCCAGCAGCTTGGGACAGATCGGGGAGACCCAGTACTTC. Its protein is CASSLGQIGETQYF.

The chain combines TRBV15 with TRBJ1-2, with D possibly TRBD1 on 6 matching bases. CDR3 length equals 12 residues. Germline-derived CDR1 and CDR2 are LNHNV and YYDKDF (reference sequence). V was cut by 3 bases and J by 8 bases, with 10 bases left in between. Here the CDR3 reads CATSRGQGGYTF. The DNA of the CDR3 is TGTGCCACCAGCAGGGGGCAGGGGGGCTACACCTTC.

In DNA form, the CDR3 reads TGTGCCAGCGGGGGGAGGGGTACCGACCAAGAGACCCAGTACTTC. Translated: CASGGRGTDQETQYF. The chain joins TRBV2 to TRBJ2-5; 7 bases map to TRBD2. V lost 8 bases, J lost 0 bases, and 9 bases stayed unmatched. This CDR3 comprises 15 residues. Germline assignment: CDR1 SNHLY and CDR2 FYNNEI.

This chain connects TRBV6-1 to TRBJ2-1; 16 bases align to TRBD2. Germline CDR1 reads MNHNS; CDR2 reads SASEGT. J gave up 7 bases and V 3 bases, and 0 bases lay outside the gene matches. CDR3 length: 15 amino acids. The CDR3 DNA follows: TGTGCCAGCAGTGAGGGACTAGCGGGAGGGAATGAGCAGTTCTTC. This gives the protein CASSEGLAGGNEQFF.